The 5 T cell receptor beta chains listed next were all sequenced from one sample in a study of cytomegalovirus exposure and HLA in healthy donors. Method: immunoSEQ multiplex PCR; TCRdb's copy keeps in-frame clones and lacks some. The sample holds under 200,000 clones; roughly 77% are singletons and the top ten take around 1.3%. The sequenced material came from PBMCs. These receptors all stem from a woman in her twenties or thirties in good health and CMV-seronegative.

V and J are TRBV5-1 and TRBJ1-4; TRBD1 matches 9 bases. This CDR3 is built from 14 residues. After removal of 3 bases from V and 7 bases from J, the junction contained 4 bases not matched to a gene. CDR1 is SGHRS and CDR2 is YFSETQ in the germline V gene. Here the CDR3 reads CASSSGQGSEKLFF. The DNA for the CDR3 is TGCGCCAGCAGCTCGGGACAGGGAAGTGAAAAACTGTTTTTT.

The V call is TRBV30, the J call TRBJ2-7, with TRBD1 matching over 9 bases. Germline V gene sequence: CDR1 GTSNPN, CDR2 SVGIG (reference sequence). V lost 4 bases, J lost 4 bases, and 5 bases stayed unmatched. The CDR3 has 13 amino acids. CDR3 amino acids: CAWTTGGGYEQYF. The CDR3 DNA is TGTGCCTGGACGACAGGGGGAGGTTACGAGCAGTACTTC.

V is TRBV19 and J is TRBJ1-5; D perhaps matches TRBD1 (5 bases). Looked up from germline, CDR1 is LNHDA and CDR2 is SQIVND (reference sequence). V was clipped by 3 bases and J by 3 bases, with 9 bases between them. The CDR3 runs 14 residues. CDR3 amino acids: CASSIRGNNQPQHF. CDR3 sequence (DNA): TGTGCCAGTAGTATTCGGGGGAACAATCAGCCCCAGCATTTT.

The CDR3 reads CASSLGTHSGAFF. DNA for the CDR3: TGCGCCAGCAGCTTAGGGACTCATTCTGGAGCTTTCTTT. The chain carries TRBV5-1 and TRBJ1-1, with D possibly being TRBD1 (5 bases). V lost 2 bases and J 10 bases, leaving 15 bases between the germline ends. Per germline, CDR1 SGHRS and CDR2 YFSETQ. The CDR3 covers 13 residues.

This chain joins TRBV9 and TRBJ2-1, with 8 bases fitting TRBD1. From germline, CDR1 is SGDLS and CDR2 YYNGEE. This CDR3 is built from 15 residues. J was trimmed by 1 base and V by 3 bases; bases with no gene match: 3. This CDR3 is CASSATGESYNEQFF. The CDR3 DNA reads TGTGCCAGCAGCGCGACAGGGGAATCCTACAATGAGCAGTTCTTC.